Listed below are T cell receptor beta chains from one sample, sequenced in a study of blood T cell repertoires in COVID-19. Repertoires were generated with immunoSEQ multiplex PCR, while TCRdb's copy carries only in-frame clones and drops some. The profile shows fewer than 150,000 clones, roughly 90% of them singletons. Material: peripheral blood. Receptors were obtained from a man between 50 and 59 years old with active or convalescent COVID-19. CDR3s leave out the opening cysteine and the closing phenylalanine or tryptophan. D genes are given only for firm matches.

D: NA; V: TRBV19; CDR3: ASSMGYGSQLSGNTIY
D: NA; V: TRBV4-1; CDR3: ASSQDGGQLWTEAF
D: TRBD2; V: TRBV9; CDR3: ASSATSGTYNEQF
D: NA; V: TRBV28; CDR3: ASSPPEAPQH
D: TRBD2; V: TRBV5-1; CDR3: ASSQMPGLAGVAGEQY
D: NA; V: TRBV4-2; CDR3: ASSQSINGYNEQF
D: TRBD2; V: TRBV2; CDR3: ASNSGTAKNIQY
D: TRBD2; V: TRBV2; CDR3: ASTAGGDTQY
D: NA; V: TRBV3-1/TRBV3-2; CDR3: ASSQVRGEQY
D: NA; V: TRBV7-3; CDR3: ASSLRYGGDSYNEQF
D: NA; V: TRBV11-3; CDR3: ASSFTYLGDEQF
D: TRBD2; V: TRBV28; CDR3: ASSLAELYNEQF
D: NA; V: TRBV18; CDR3: ASSMTDTNEKLF
D: TRBD2; V: TRBV9; CDR3: ASSVGLGNGETQY
D: TRBD2; V: TRBV4-2; CDR3: ASSPSGSHGGYEQY
D: NA; V: TRBV2; CDR3: ASSELPGVYNEQF
D: TRBD1; V: TRBV6-5; CDR3: ASVNPDRPNQPQH
D: TRBD1; V: TRBV6-5; CDR3: ASRKPGQGFAEAF
D: TRBD2; V: TRBV28; CDR3: ASISRGGADTGELF
D: NA; V: TRBV3-1/TRBV3-2; CDR3: ASSPGQRNQPQH
D: NA; V: TRBV6-5; CDR3: ASRPNVVYEQY
D: NA; V: TRBV24-1; CDR3: ATSSDRPRHWGNQPQH
D: NA; V: TRBV7-2; CDR3: ASSPRDALGDGYT
D: NA; V: TRBV28; CDR3: ASTLQGFGNTIY
D: NA; V: TRBV24-1; CDR3: ATSDYAGANVLT
D: TRBD1; V: TRBV10-2; CDR3: ASSESRDRKGGLAQPQH
D: TRBD2; V: TRBV6-2/TRBV6-3; CDR3: ASSGNSGRLETQY
D: NA; V: TRBV19; CDR3: ATEAGLYQPQH
D: NA; V: TRBV6-1; CDR3: ASSEVSQF